This T cell receptor (beta chain) was recorded in a study of CD8+CD57+ T cells in acquired aplastic anemia listed by TCRdb under 2018. Study-level background: DNA extracted from sorted CD4+ and CD8+ cells had a mean of roughly 3.4 ug, with a range of roughly 0.2 to 30 ug. CD8+CD57+ expansion was defined as frequency above the mean frequency observed in healthy subjects.

Cut back by 6 bases and 7 bases, the V and J ends lie 22 bases apart. The CDR3 runs 14 residues from the cysteine to the phenylalanine. Solely the CDR3 DNA is kept, with 42 bases framed from the first base. CDR1 and CDR2 were assigned from the germline V gene (reference sequence) as DFQATT and SNEGSKA. Genomic DNA was used as template for profiling of TCR beta VDJ combinations and CDR3 sequences. An Illumina HiSeq 2000 was the platform used for TCR repertoire sequencing. Processing in the source paper ran as follows. Repertoire assessment relied on Simpson's diversity index, CDR3 size and DJ length profiles, and TRBV/TRBJ rearrangement plots. Whichever DNA sequence was most abundant in the deep sequencing data was defined as the immunodominant clone. CDR3 amino acid sequences were checked for sharing between subjects and were compared against published repertoires and the VDJdb database. TCRdb trimmed the raw reads at Q25, called clones with MiXCR and kept productive beta chains. Each CDR3 protein gets just one entry, which takes the most common genes and DNA from the rows behind it. The V and J calls and clone size come from TCRdb's table, not from the authors' own analysis. Here the sample has some 170,000 distinct CDR3 sequences; around 48% occur a single time. 0.85% to 1.3% of the sample goes to the ten largest clones.

For this clonotype: Its antigen is currently not known. No base-level quality is on record; no much larger clone is a single base apart.

Flow cytometry had shown CD8+CD57+ cell expansion in the patients selected for sequencing. Severe acquired aplastic anemia was diagnosed in all patients according to International Study of Aplastic Anemia and Agranulocytosis and Camitta criteria. No therapy had been received by the patients at the time of blood sampling. The study deep-sequenced TCR repertoires of sorted CD4+ and CD8+ blood T cells from severe aplastic anemia patients and healthy subjects. In the USA, patient enrollment took place under clinicaltrials.gov protocols 00001620, 01623167, 00001397, 00071045, 00081523 and 00961064. Ficoll-Paque density gradient centrifugation was used to isolate peripheral blood mononuclear cells. Before DNA extraction, CD4+ and CD8+ T cells were sorted by FACS or by magnetic beads. What the work shows at the level of the full study, not this receptor alone: CD8+ Simpson's diversity did not differ significantly between patients and healthy controls (P=0.060). Around 30 CD8+ CDR3 sequences were shared between patients and controls but appeared highly expressed in patients and within their immunodominant clones.

In this chain, TRBV20-1 is recombined with TRBJ2-7, and perhaps TRBD1 as D gene, on 9 matching bases. This TCR was recovered from a human donor with aplastic anemia. Specimen: sorted CD4+, CD8+, or CD8+CD57+ T cells (not recorded which) from PBMCs. The nucleotide sequence is TGCAGTGCCAGCAGTAGCGGGACAGGGCGTGAGCAGTACTTC. This codes for CSASSSGTGREQYF.